This TCR beta chain appears in the sequencing data of a study of glioma-infiltrating T cells. General observations from the study: CDR3 overlap between tissue and blood was very small. Gliomas, especially low-grade, showed above-expected tissue-blood divergence; non-neoplastic patients showed below.

For this clonotype: The antigen is not known. This may be a read error, as it is one base from a much larger clone.

The iRepertoire nested amplicon-rescue multiplex PCR amplified TCR alpha and beta CDR3s from RNA. One-step reverse transcription and amplification started from around 100-400 ng of tissue mRNA or PBMC total RNA. Via MiXCR, TCRdb re-called the multiplex PCR reads, giving one row per CDR3 protein. The sample contains approximately 120,000 distinct CDR3 sequences, roughly 24% of which appear only once. CDR1 is ENHRY and CDR2 is SYGVKD in the germline V gene. This CDR3 has 17 amino acids. This receptor was taken from a human donor with low-grade glioma or glioblastoma, undergoing nonglioma brain surgery, or in good health (not recorded which). The rearrangement uses TRBV10-3 and TRBJ1-2, with a tentative D call TRBD1 (6 bases). Material: glioma tissue, nonneoplastic brain tissue, or PBMCs (not recorded which). CDR3 nucleotide sequence: TGTGCCATCAGTGAACAGGGAAGTCCGATTAGTAACTATGGCTGCACCTTC. Its protein is CAISEQGSPISNYGCTF.